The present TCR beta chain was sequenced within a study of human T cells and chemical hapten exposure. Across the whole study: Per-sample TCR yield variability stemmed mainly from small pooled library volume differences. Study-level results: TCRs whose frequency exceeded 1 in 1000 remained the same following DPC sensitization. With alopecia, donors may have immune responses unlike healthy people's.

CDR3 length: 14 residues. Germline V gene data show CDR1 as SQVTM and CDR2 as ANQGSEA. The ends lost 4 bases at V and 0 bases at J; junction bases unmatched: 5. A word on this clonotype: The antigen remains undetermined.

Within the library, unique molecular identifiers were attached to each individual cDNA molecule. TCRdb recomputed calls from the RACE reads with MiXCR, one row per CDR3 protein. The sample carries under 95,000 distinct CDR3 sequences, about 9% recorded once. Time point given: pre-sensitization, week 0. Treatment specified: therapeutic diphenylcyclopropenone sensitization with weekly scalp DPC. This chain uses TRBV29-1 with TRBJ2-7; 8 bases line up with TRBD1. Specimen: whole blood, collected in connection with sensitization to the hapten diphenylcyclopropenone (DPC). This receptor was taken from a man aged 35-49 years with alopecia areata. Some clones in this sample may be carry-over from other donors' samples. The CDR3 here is CSVARTGPSYEQYF. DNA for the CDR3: TGCAGCGTTGCCAGGACAGGGCCCTCCTACGAGCAGTACTTC.